This T cell receptor beta chain was obtained from a study of beta chain features in type 1 diabetes. The investigators reverse transcribed all of the isolated RNA, so they sequenced expressed TCRB transcripts. Profiling relied on immunoSEQ multiplex PCR, and the TCRdb table lists in-frame clones only, not all of them. The data hold around 170,000 clones, with approximately 8.4% observed a single time. This clone was detected ten times or more. Source material: central memory CD4+ T cells from blood. This TCR was sampled from a woman younger than 30 in good health.

In DNA, the CDR3 is TGTGCCAGCAGCGAGCCAGGCCGGCCGGGGAACTATGGCTACACCTTC. It is translated as CASSEPGRPGNYGYTF. This chain uses TRBV5-6 with TRBJ1-2; the D is unclear. Germline V gives CDR1 SGHDT, CDR2 YYEEEE. This CDR3 spans 16 amino acids. The germline V and J ends were trimmed by 4 bases and 2 bases, with 18 bases remaining between them. The full variable domain, its missing parts supplied by reference TRBV5-6 and TRBJ1-2, is DAGVTQSPTHLIKTRGQQVTLRCSPKSGHDTVSWYQQALGQGPQFIFQYYEEEERQRGNFPDRFSGHQFPNYSSELNVNALLLGDSALYLCASSEPGRPGNYGYTFGSGTRLTVV.